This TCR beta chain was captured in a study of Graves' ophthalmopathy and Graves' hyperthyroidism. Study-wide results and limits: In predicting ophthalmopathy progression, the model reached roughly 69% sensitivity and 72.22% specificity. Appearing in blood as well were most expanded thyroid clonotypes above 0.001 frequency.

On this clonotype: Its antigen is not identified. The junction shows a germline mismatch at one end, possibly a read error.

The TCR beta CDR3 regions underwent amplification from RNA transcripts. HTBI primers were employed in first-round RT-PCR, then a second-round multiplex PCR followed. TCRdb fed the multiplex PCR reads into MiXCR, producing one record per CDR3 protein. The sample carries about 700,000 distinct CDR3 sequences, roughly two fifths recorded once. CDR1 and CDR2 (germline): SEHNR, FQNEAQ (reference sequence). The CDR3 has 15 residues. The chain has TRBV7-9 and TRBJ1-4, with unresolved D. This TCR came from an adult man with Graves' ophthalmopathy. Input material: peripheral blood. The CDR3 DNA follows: TGCGCCGGCAGCCAAGTCGAACACGATGCCGATTCACTGTTTTTT. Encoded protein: CAGSQVEHDADSLFF. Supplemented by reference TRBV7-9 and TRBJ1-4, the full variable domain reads DTGVSQNPRHKITKRGQNVTFRCDPISEHNRLYWYRQTLGQGPEFLTYFQNEAQLEKSRLLSDRFSAERPKGSFSTLEIQRTEQGDSAMYLCAGSQVEHDADSLFFGSGTQLSVL.